Listed below are T cell receptor beta chains from one sample, sequenced in a study of radiotherapy plus CTLA-4 blockade in lung cancer. Clones were read by immunoSEQ multiplex PCR, and TCRdb kept only the in-frame ones, dropping some. The repertoire consists of about 28,000 clones, with 65% to 80% occurring once and the leading ten covering just under 8%. This specimen was peripheral blood, taken from a patient treated with radiotherapy plus ipilimumab. The receptors originated from a human donor with non-small cell lung cancer who had stable disease on radiotherapy plus ipilimumab. Both conserved end residues are part of each CDR3. Each record gives: V gene, J gene, D gene, clone size, CDR3 protein, CDR3 DNA. The D gene is left open where the match is weak. Size is omitted from some rows. Given values are once, few, many or a class for expanded clones.

v_gene: TRBV5-6
j_gene: TRBJ1-1
d_gene: -
abundance: -
CDR3aa: CASSLVNQGGEATEAFF
CDR3nt: TGTGCCAGCAGCTTGGTCAACCAAGGGGGGGAGGCCACTGAAGCTTTCTTT

v_gene: TRBV7-2
j_gene: TRBJ1-5
d_gene: -
abundance: -
CDR3aa: CASSSQSSGNQPQHF
CDR3nt: TGTGCCAGCAGCTCTCAATCATCTGGCAATCAGCCCCAGCATTTT

v_gene: TRBV7-8
j_gene: TRBJ2-3
d_gene: TRBD1
abundance: -
CDR3aa: CASSVRDRGPVSTDTQYF
CDR3nt: TGTGCCAGCAGCGTCCGGGACAGGGGTCCGGTGAGCACAGATACGCAGTATTTT

v_gene: TRBV6-4
j_gene: TRBJ2-2
d_gene: -
abundance: -
CDR3aa: CASSDYGGLTGELFF
CDR3nt: TGTGCCAGCAGTGACTATGGGGGTTTGACCGGGGAGCTGTTTTTT

v_gene: TRBV7-2
j_gene: TRBJ2-7
d_gene: -
abundance: -
CDR3aa: CASSLVFEQYF
CDR3nt: TGTGCCAGCAGCTTGGTTTTCGAGCAGTACTTC

v_gene: TRBV19
j_gene: TRBJ1-5
d_gene: TRBD1
abundance: -
CDR3aa: CASSIRDRNQPQHF
CDR3nt: TGTGCCAGTAGTATACGGGACAGGAATCAGCCCCAGCATTTT

v_gene: TRBV10-3
j_gene: TRBJ2-5
d_gene: -
abundance: -
CDR3aa: CAISDKETQYF
CDR3nt: TGTGCCATCAGCGACAAAGAGACCCAGTACTTC

v_gene: TRBV18
j_gene: TRBJ1-2
d_gene: -
abundance: -
CDR3aa: CASSPTDEGLYGYTF
CDR3nt: TGTGCCAGCTCACCAACGGACGAGGGGCTCTATGGCTACACCTTC

v_gene: TRBV29-1
j_gene: TRBJ2-7
d_gene: TRBD2
abundance: -
CDR3aa: CSGGLAGGEGEQYF
CDR3nt: TGCAGCGGGGGACTAGCAGGTGGGGAGGGCGAGCAGTACTTC

v_gene: TRBV19
j_gene: TRBJ2-1
d_gene: TRBD2
abundance: few
CDR3aa: CASTLRAGGVNEQFF
CDR3nt: TGTGCCAGTACTCTAAGAGCGGGGGGCGTAAATGAGCAGTTCTTC

v_gene: TRBV11-3
j_gene: TRBJ2-1
d_gene: TRBD2
abundance: -
CDR3aa: CASSPLRGGFNNEQFF
CDR3nt: TGTGCCAGCAGCCCGCTGCGGGGGGGGTTTAACAATGAGCAGTTCTTC

v_gene: TRBV4-1
j_gene: TRBJ1-5
d_gene: -
abundance: few
CDR3aa: CASSQDVIQPQHF
CDR3nt: TGCGCCAGCAGCCAAGATGTGATTCAGCCCCAGCATTTT

v_gene: TRBV19
j_gene: TRBJ2-3
d_gene: TRBD2
abundance: -
CDR3aa: CASSIGLAATDTQYF
CDR3nt: TGTGCCAGTAGTATCGGCCTAGCGGCTACAGATACGCAGTATTTT

v_gene: TRBV27
j_gene: TRBJ1-2
d_gene: -
abundance: -
CDR3aa: CASSNQGYGYTF
CDR3nt: TGTGCCAGCAGCAACCAGGGTTATGGCTACACCTTC

v_gene: TRBV7-3
j_gene: TRBJ2-1
d_gene: -
abundance: few
CDR3aa: CASSLIHRVYNEQFF
CDR3nt: TGTGCCAGCAGCTTAATTCATAGGGTCTACAATGAGCAGTTCTTC

v_gene: TRBV5-6
j_gene: TRBJ1-3
d_gene: -
abundance: -
CDR3aa: CASSLGQVGNTIYF
CDR3nt: TGTGCCAGCAGCTTGGGACAGGTTGGAAACACCATATATTTT

v_gene: TRBV7-2
j_gene: TRBJ1-5
d_gene: TRBD1
abundance: -
CDR3aa: CASSLVTGGNQPQHF
CDR3nt: TGTGCCAGCAGCTTAGTAACAGGGGGGAATCAGCCCCAGCATTTT

v_gene: TRBV5-6
j_gene: TRBJ2-1
d_gene: -
abundance: -
CDR3aa: CASSLDGGGSEQFF
CDR3nt: TGTGCCAGCAGCTTAGACGGGGGTGGGAGTGAGCAGTTCTTC

v_gene: TRBV28
j_gene: TRBJ1-2
d_gene: -
abundance: -
CDR3aa: CASSLIQGSSVDYGYTF
CDR3nt: TGTGCCAGCAGTTTGATACAGGGATCATCGGTGGACTATGGCTACACCTTC

v_gene: TRBV6-5
j_gene: TRBJ2-1
d_gene: -
abundance: -
CDR3aa: CASSTRRGRNEQFF
CDR3nt: TGTGCCAGCAGTACTAGGAGGGGCCGCAATGAGCAGTTCTTC

v_gene: TRBV4-3
j_gene: TRBJ1-4
d_gene: -
abundance: -
CDR3aa: CASSQDFPTVTNEKLFF
CDR3nt: TGCGCCAGCAGCCAAGATTTCCCGACAGTTACTAATGAAAAACTGTTTTTT

v_gene: TRBV4-1
j_gene: TRBJ1-4
d_gene: TRBD1
abundance: few
CDR3aa: CASSLQGAANEKLFF
CDR3nt: TGCGCCAGCAGCCTACAGGGGGCGGCTAATGAAAAACTGTTTTTT

v_gene: TRBV6-5
j_gene: TRBJ2-5
d_gene: TRBD1
abundance: -
CDR3aa: CASGTGQGKGKTQYF
CDR3nt: TGTGCCAGCGGGACCGGACAGGGGAAAGGAAAGACCCAGTACTTC

v_gene: TRBV27
j_gene: TRBJ2-3
d_gene: -
abundance: once
CDR3aa: CASSLKTGPGDTQYF
CDR3nt: TGTGCCAGCAGTTTAAAGACAGGCCCTGGGGATACGCAGTATTTT

v_gene: TRBV19
j_gene: TRBJ2-1
d_gene: -
abundance: -
CDR3aa: CASMVPGRRYNEQFF
CDR3nt: TGTGCCAGTATGGTCCCGGGCCGGCGGTACAATGAGCAGTTCTTC

v_gene: TRBV10-1
j_gene: TRBJ2-3
d_gene: -
abundance: once
CDR3aa: CASSPGRGWVSTDTQYF
CDR3nt: TGCGCCAGCAGCCCAGGGAGAGGATGGGTTAGTACAGATACGCAGTATTTT

v_gene: TRBV15
j_gene: TRBJ2-5
d_gene: TRBD2
abundance: -
CDR3aa: CATSRPGLAGGGETQYF
CDR3nt: TGTGCCACCAGCAGACCAGGACTAGCGGGGGGCGGGGAGACCCAGTACTTC

v_gene: TRBV18
j_gene: TRBJ1-1
d_gene: -
abundance: -
CDR3aa: CASSRGISQINTEAFF
CDR3nt: TGTGCCAGCTCACGAGGGATTTCCCAGATTAACACTGAAGCTTTCTTT

v_gene: TRBV5-1
j_gene: TRBJ2-4
d_gene: -
abundance: -
CDR3aa: CASSGRDRGDDIQYF
CDR3nt: TGCGCCAGCAGCGGCCGGGACCGCGGGGATGACATTCAGTACTTC

v_gene: TRBV9
j_gene: TRBJ1-6
d_gene: TRBD1
abundance: few
CDR3aa: CASSPSGTGNSPLHF
CDR3nt: TGTGCCAGCAGTCCCTCCGGGACAGGAAATTCACCCCTCCACTTT

v_gene: TRBV11-3
j_gene: TRBJ1-1
d_gene: TRBD1
abundance: -
CDR3aa: CASSRQGSTEAFF
CDR3nt: TGTGCCAGCAGCCGACAGGGGAGCACTGAAGCTTTCTTT

v_gene: TRBV7-2
j_gene: TRBJ1-1
d_gene: -
abundance: -
CDR3aa: CASSLAQLQNTEAFF
CDR3nt: TGTGCCAGCAGCTTAGCGCAACTTCAGAACACTGAAGCTTTCTTT

v_gene: TRBV9
j_gene: TRBJ1-2
d_gene: TRBD1
abundance: -
CDR3aa: CASSVYQGQGSGYTF
CDR3nt: TGTGCCAGCAGCGTATACCAGGGACAGGGGAGTGGCTACACCTTC

v_gene: TRBV6-6
j_gene: TRBJ1-6
d_gene: TRBD1
abundance: few
CDR3aa: CASSLRQGDSPLHF
CDR3nt: TGTGCCAGCAGCCTACGACAGGGCGATTCACCCCTCCACTTT

v_gene: TRBV19
j_gene: TRBJ1-5
d_gene: -
abundance: -
CDR3aa: CASSMGPQGQPQHF
CDR3nt: TGTGCCAGTAGTATGGGTCCCCAGGGGCAGCCCCAGCATTTT

v_gene: TRBV5-6
j_gene: TRBJ2-2
d_gene: TRBD1
abundance: -
CDR3aa: CASSLWGTGGYGELFF
CDR3nt: TGTGCCAGCAGCTTGTGGGGAACAGGGGGATACGGGGAGCTGTTTTTT

v_gene: TRBV5-1
j_gene: TRBJ1-2
d_gene: TRBD1
abundance: -
CDR3aa: CASSPRDRLGDYGYTF
CDR3nt: TGCGCCAGCAGCCCAAGGGACAGACTCGGGGACTATGGCTACACCTTC

v_gene: TRBV27
j_gene: TRBJ2-2
d_gene: -
abundance: -
CDR3aa: CASRVGGARTGELFF
CDR3nt: TGTGCCAGCAGGGTGGGGGGGGCGAGGACCGGGGAGCTGTTTTTT

v_gene: TRBV6-1
j_gene: TRBJ1-1
d_gene: -
abundance: -
CDR3aa: CASSRDPFTGTEAFF
CDR3nt: TGTGCCAGCAGCAGGGACCCCTTCACGGGGACTGAAGCTTTCTTT

v_gene: TRBV4-1
j_gene: TRBJ1-2
d_gene: -
abundance: -
CDR3aa: CASSISVGDYGYTF
CDR3nt: TGCGCCAGCAGCATCTCCGTGGGCGACTATGGCTACACCTTC